This T cell receptor beta chain came from a study of T cells in Graves' hyperthyroidism and ophthalmopathy. TCR beta CDR3 sequences were amplified from RNA transcripts. RT-PCR in the first round (using the HTBI primer set) targeted the TCR CDR3. TCRdb independently ran MiXCR on the multiplex PCR reads; one entry per CDR3 protein. The sample consists of under 450,000 distinct CDR3 sequences, roughly a sixth of them appearing once. V lost 1 base, J lost 0 bases, and 0 bases lay in between. This CDR3 spans 13 amino acids. The V gene's germline CDR1 is LNHDA and CDR2 SQIVND (reference sequence). Diagnoses rested on clinical symptoms, serum thyroxine and TRAb, thyroid ultrasound and orbital computed tomography.

The sample taken for sequencing was blood. This sequence originates from a woman in her thirties with Graves' hyperthyroidism that later progressed to Graves' ophthalmopathy. The chain has TRBV19 and TRBJ1-4, with D unclear. CDR3: CASSIATNEKLFF. DNA for the CDR3: TGTGCCAGTAGTATAGCAACTAATGAAAAACTGTTTTTT.